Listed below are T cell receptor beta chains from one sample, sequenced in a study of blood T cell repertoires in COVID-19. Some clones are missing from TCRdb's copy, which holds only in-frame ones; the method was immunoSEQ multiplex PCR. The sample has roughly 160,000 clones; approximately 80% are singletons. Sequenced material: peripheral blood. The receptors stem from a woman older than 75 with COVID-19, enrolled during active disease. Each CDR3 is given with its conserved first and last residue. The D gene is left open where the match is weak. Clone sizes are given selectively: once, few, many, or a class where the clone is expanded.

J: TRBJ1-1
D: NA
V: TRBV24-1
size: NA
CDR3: CATSAGMENTEAFF
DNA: TGTGCCACCAGTGCAGGGATGGAGAACACTGAAGCTTTCTTT

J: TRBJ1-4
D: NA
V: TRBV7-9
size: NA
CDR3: CASSPTGGGEKLFF
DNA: TGTGCCAGCAGCCCCACGGGGGGAGGTGAAAAACTGTTTTTT

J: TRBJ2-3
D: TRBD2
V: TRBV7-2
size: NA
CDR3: CASSPPRSGRADTQYF
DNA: TGTGCCAGCAGCCCCCCCCGTAGCGGGAGGGCTGATACGCAGTATTTT

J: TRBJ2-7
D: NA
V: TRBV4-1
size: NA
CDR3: CASSQDAGHYEQYF
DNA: TGCGCCAGCAGCCAAGATGCGGGGCACTACGAGCAGTACTTC

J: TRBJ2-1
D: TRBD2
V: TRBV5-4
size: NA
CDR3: CASSLRTSGGAADEQFF
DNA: TGTGCCAGCAGCCTCCGGACTAGCGGGGGGGCCGCAGATGAGCAGTTCTTC

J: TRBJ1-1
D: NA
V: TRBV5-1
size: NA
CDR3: CASSSTQNTEAFF
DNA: TGCGCCAGCAGCTCTACCCAGAACACTGAAGCTTTCTTT

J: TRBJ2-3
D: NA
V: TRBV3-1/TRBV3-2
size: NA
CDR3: CASSPKQGSTDTQYF
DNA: TGTGCCAGCAGCCCAAAACAGGGAAGCACAGATACGCAGTATTTT

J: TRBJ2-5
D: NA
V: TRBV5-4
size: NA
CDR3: CASSSRGSMETQYF
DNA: TGTGCCAGCAGCTCCAGGGGATCGATGGAGACCCAGTACTTC

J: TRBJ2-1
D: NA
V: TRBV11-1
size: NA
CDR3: CASSHMRYNEQFF
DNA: TGTGCCAGCAGCCACATGAGGTACAATGAGCAGTTCTTC

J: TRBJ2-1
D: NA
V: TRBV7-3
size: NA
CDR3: CASSPGGAIYNEQFF
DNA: TGTGCCAGCAGCCCGGGTGGAGCCATCTACAATGAGCAGTTCTTC

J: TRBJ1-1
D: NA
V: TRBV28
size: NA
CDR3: CASSSPPIGGAVAFF
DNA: TGTGCCAGCAGTTCCCCCCCGATAGGGGGGGCGGTAGCTTTCTTT

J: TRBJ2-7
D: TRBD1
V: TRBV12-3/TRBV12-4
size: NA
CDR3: CASSPGQYEQYF
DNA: TGTGCCAGCAGTCCGGGACAGTACGAGCAGTACTTC

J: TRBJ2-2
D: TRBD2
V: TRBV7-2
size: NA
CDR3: CASSSQGTSGSYRELFF
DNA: TGTGCCAGCAGCTCCCAGGGGACTAGCGGGAGTTACCGGGAGCTGTTTTTT

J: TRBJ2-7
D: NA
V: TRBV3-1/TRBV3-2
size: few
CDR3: CASSQDTVLVF
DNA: TGTGCCAGCAGCCAAGATACGGTCCTAGTCTTC

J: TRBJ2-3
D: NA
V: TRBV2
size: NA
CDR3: CASEGQASTDTQYF
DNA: TGTGCCAGCGAGGGACAAGCTAGCACAGATACGCAGTATTTT

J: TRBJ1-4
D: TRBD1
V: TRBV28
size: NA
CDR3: CASRTGGIATNEKLFF
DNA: TGTGCCAGCCGGACAGGGGGAATTGCAACTAATGAAAAACTGTTTTTT

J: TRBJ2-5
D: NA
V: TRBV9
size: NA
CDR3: CASSVAAGTQETQYF
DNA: TGTGCCAGCAGCGTAGCTGCGGGAACCCAAGAGACCCAGTACTTC

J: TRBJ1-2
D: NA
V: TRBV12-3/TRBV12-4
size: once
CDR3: CASSFTGVGYTF
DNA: TGTGCCAGCAGTTTTACTGGAGTCGGCTACACCTTC

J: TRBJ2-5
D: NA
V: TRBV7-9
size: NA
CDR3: CASSLGGWETQYF
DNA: TGTGCCAGCAGCTTAGGAGGGTGGGAGACCCAGTACTTC

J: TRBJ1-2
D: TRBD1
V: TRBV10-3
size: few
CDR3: CAISAEGAAGYTF
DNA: TGTGCCATCAGTGCGGAGGGGGCGGCTGGCTACACCTTC

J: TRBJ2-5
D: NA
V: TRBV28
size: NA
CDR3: CASSLTGGGYQETQYF
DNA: TGTGCCAGCAGTCTCACGGGGGGCGGTTACCAAGAGACCCAGTACTTC

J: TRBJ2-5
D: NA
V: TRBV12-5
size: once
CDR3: CASGTGTYQETQYF
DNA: TGTGCTAGTGGTACCGGGACATATCAAGAGACCCAGTACTTC

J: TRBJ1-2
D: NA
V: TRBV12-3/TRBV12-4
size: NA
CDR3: CASGLNYGYTF
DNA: TGTGCCAGCGGGCTGAACTATGGCTACACCTTC

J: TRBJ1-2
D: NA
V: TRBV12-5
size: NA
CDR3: CASGFGTAGGYTF
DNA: TGTGCTAGTGGTTTTGGGACGGCGGGAGGCTACACCTTC

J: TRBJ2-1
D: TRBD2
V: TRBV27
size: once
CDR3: CASSFLSSGVHSYNEQFF
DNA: TGTGCCAGCAGTTTCCTTTCTAGCGGTGTTCACTCCTACAATGAGCAGTTCTTC

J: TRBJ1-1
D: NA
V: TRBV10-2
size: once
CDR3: CASNSLYNTEAFF
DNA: TGCGCCAGCAATAGCCTTTATAACACTGAAGCTTTCTTT

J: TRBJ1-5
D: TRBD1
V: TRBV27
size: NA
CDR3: CASSLGDRGVQPQHF
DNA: TGTGCCAGCAGTTTAGGGGACAGGGGAGTTCAGCCCCAGCATTTT

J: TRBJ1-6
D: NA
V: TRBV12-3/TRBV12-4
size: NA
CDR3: CASSVMPGAPLHF
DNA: TGTGCCAGCTCGGTCATGCCCGGGGCACCCCTCCACTTT

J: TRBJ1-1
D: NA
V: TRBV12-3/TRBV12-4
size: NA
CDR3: CASSFFGGTEAFF
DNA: TGTGCCAGCAGTTTTTTCGGGGGCACTGAAGCTTTCTTT

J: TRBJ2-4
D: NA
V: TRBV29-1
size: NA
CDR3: CSVLRGRGAKNIQYF
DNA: TGCAGCGTTCTTAGGGGCAGGGGAGCCAAAAACATTCAGTACTTC

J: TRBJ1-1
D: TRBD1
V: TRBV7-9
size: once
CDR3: CASSLENRGNTEAFF
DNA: TGTGCCAGCAGCCTCGAAAACAGGGGGAACACTGAAGCTTTCTTT

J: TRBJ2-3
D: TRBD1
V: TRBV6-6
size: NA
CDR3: CASSYAGGQGGNTQYF
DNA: TGTGCCAGCAGTTACGCCGGGGGACAGGGCGGGAATACGCAGTATTTT

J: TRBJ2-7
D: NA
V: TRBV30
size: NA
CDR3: CAWSELPTYEQYF
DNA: TGTGCCTGGAGTGAGCTTCCAACTTACGAGCAGTACTTC

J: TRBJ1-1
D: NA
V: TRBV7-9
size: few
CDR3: CASSLAGATEAFF
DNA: TGTGCCAGCAGCCTCGCTGGAGCCACTGAAGCTTTCTTT

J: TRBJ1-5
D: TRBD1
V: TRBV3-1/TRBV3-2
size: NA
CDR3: CASSQTSQGGQPQHF
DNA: TGTGCCAGCAGCCAAACTTCTCAGGGGGGTCAGCCCCAGCATTTT

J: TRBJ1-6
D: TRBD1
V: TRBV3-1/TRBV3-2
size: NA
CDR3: CASSQGGTGNSPLHF
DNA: TGTGCCAGCAGCCAAGGGGGGACAGGGAATTCACCCCTCCACTTT

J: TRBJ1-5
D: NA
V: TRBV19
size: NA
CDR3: CAAGGWGGMPQHF
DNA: TGTGCCGCAGGAGGGTGGGGGGGGATGCCCCAGCATTTT

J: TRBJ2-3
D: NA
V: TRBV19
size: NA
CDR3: CASSKQDGGPWGTDTQYF
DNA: TGTGCCAGTAGTAAGCAAGACGGAGGGCCTTGGGGCACAGATACGCAGTATTTT

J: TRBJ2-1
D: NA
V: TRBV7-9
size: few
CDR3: CASSSWGGFYNEQFF
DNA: TGTGCCAGCAGCTCCTGGGGGGGCTTTTACAATGAGCAGTTCTTC

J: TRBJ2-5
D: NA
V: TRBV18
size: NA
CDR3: CASSPSGSGETQYF
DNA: TGTGCCAGCTCACCCTCCGGTTCGGGGGAGACCCAGTACTTC

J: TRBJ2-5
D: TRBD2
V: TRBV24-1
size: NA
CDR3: CATSDGGTGEGETQYF
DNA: TGTGCCACCAGTGATGGCGGGACTGGGGAGGGGGAGACCCAGTACTTC

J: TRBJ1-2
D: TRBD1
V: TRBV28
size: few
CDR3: CASSLGGTASNYGYTF
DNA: TGTGCCAGCAGCCTAGGGGGGACAGCCTCGAACTATGGCTACACCTTC

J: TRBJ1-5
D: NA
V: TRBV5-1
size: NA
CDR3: CASSSGLNQPQHF
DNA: TGCGCCAGCAGCTCGGGTTTGAATCAGCCCCAGCATTTT